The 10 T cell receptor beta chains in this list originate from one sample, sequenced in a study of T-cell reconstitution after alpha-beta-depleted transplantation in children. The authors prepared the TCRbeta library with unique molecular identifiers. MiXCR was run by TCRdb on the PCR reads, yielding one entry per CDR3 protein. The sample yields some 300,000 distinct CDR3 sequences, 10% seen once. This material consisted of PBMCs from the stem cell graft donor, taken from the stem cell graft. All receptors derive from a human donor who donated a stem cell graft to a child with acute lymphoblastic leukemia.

Here the CDR3 DNA reads TGTGCCACCAGCAGGGTAGCTGGGCAGGGAGGATACGAGCAGTACTTC. Protein sequence: CATSRVAGQGGYEQYF. The J gene is TRBJ2-7, the V gene TRBV15; D is perhaps TRBD2 (6 bases). The CDR3 is 16 amino acids. V was clipped by 3 bases and J by 4 bases, with 19 bases between them. Per germline, CDR1 LNHNV and CDR2 YYDKDF (reference sequence).

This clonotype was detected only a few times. The DNA for the CDR3 is TGTGCCAGCAGCGTCGGGACGGACCCTACCTACGAGCAGTACTTC. It yields the protein CASSVGTDPTYEQYF. This chain joins TRBV7-2 and TRBJ2-7; either TRBD1 or TRBD2 may fit D (5 bases each). Germline CDR1 is SGHTA and CDR2 is FQGNSA. V shed 5 bases and J shed 2 bases, with 16 bases lying between them. This CDR3 comprises 15 residues.

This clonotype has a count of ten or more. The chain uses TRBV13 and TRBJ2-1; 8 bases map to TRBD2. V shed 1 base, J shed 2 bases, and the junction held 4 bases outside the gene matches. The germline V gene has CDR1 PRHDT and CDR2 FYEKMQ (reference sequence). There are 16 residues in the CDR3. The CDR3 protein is CASSLDGREAYNEQFF. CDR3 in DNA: TGTGCCAGCAGCTTAGACGGGAGGGAGGCCTACAATGAGCAGTTCTTC.

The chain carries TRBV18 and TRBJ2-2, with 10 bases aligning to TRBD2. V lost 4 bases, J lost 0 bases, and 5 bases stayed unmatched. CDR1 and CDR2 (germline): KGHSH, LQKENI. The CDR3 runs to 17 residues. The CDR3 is CASSLSGLAANTGELFF. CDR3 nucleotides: TGTGCCAGCTCACTGTCAGGACTAGCGGCGAACACCGGGGAGCTGTTTTTT.

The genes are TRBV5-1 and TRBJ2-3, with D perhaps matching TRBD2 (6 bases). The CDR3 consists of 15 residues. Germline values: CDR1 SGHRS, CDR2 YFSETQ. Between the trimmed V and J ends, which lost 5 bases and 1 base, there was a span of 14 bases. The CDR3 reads CASRPTSSRTDTQYF. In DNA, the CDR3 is TGCGCCAGCAGGCCCACTAGCTCACGCACAGATACGCAGTATTTT.

CDR3 nucleotides: TGTGCCAGCAGTTTGGGGTCTCCGGGTCCCTACGAGCAGTACTTC. Residues: CASSLGSPGPYEQYF. The V gene is TRBV27, the J gene TRBJ2-7; D is unclear. Between the trimmed V and J ends, which lost 3 bases and 2 bases, there was a span of 14 bases. From germline, CDR1 is MNHEY and CDR2 SMNVEV (reference sequence). The CDR3 is 15 residues long.

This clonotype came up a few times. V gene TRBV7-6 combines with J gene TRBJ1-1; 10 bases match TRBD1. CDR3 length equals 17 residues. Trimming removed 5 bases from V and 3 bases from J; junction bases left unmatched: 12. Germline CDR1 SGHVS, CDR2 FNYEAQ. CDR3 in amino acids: CASSPGTGVRAYTEAFF. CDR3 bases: TGTGCCAGCAGCCCTGGGACAGGGGTTAGGGCCTACACTGAAGCTTTCTTT.

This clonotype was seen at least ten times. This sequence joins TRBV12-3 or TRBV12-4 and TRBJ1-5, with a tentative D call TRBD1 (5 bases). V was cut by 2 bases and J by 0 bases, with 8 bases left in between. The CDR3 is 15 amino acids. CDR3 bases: TGTGCCAGCAGTTTAAGACAGCTTAGCAATCAGCCCCAGCATTTT. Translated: CASSLRQLSNQPQHF.

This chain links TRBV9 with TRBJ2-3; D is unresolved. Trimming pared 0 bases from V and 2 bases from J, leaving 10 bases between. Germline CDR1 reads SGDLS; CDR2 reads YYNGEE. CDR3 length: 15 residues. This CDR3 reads CASSVGGSTTDTQYF. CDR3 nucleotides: TGTGCCAGCAGCGTAGGGGGTTCAACCACAGATACGCAGTATTTT.

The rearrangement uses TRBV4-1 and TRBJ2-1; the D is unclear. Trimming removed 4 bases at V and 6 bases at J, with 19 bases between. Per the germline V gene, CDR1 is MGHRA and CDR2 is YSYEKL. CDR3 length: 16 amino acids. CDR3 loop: CASSLPTSTRGNEQFF. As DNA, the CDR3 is TGCGCCAGCAGCCTCCCAACCTCCACCAGAGGCAATGAGCAGTTCTTC.